This TCR beta chain came from a study of tumor-infiltrating lymphocytes in primary liver carcinoma. Study at large: Surgeons resected the patients' primary liver carcinomas. The cohort included men and women aged 30 to 69 years.

This clonotype was counted between two and nine times. Its antigen is still unknown. With 400 to 550 ng total RNA as template and a constant-region primer, TCR beta cDNA was made. What produced the TCR beta libraries was three nested multiplex PCR rounds using slightly modified ARM-PCR. TCRdb ran MiXCR on the multiplex PCR reads and lists one entry per CDR3 protein. The table lists hundreds of thousands of distinct CDR3 sequences, around three fifths of them singletons, with about 17% in the top ten. General study findings and limits: Blood had a significantly lower top-250-clone fraction than tumors did (p = 0.039).

Blood RNA originated from unsorted whole blood, with germline DNA additionally extracted. Specimen: peripheral blood. The sequence was obtained from a woman under 40 with primary liver carcinoma and hepatitis B virus infection.

The CDR3 protein is CASSHTSASSYEQYF. CDR3 nucleotide sequence: TGCGCCAGCAGCCACACTAGCGCGAGCTCCTACGAGCAGTACTTC. The chain links TRBV4-1 to TRBJ2-7; TRBD2 agrees at 7 bases. The V gene's germline CDR1 is MGHRA and CDR2 YSYEKL. This CDR3 is built from 15 residues. With 3 bases clipped from V and 0 bases from J, the junction kept 5 bases outside the gene matches.